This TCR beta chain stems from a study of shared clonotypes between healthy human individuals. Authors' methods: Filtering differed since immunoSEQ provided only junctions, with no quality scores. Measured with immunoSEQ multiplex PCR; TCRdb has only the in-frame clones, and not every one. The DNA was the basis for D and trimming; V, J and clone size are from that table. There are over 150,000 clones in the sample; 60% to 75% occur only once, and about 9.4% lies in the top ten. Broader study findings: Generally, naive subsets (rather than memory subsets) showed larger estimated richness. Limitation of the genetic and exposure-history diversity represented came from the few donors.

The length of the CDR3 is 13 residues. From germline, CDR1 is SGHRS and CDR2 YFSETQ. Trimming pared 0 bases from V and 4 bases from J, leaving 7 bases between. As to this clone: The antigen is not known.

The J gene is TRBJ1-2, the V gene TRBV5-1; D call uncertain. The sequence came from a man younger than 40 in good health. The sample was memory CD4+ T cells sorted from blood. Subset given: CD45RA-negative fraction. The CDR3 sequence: CASSLAVSYGYTF. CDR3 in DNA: TGCGCCAGCAGCTTGGCCGTATCCTATGGCTACACCTTC.